This TCR beta chain was retrieved from a study of T-cell memory formation after mild COVID-19. V shed 3 bases and J shed 0 bases, with 18 bases lying between them. Germline CDR1 and CDR2: KGHSH and LQKENI. The CDR3 extends over 19 amino acids. TCRdb re-analysed the 5' RACE reads in MiXCR, keeping a single row per CDR3 protein. Among about 350,000 distinct CDR3 sequences, around 30% were seen once, and the ten largest hold approximately 15%. The clonotype originates from an adult woman who had mild COVID-19 (a few samples of this study predate the infection). Cell type and time point are not known. Sequencing was carried out using PBMCs or a T cell subset sorted from them (not recorded which). The rearrangement uses TRBV18 and TRBJ2-6, with D maybe TRBD2 (5 bases). The CDR3 DNA sequence: TGTGCCAGCTCACCTAGGGTAATGAGGGCCGCCTCTGGGGCCAACGTCCTGACTTTC. Amino acid sequence: CASSPRVMRAASGANVLTF. The entire variable domain, with the rest obtained from reference TRBV18 and TRBJ2-6, is as follows: NAGVMQNPRHLVRRRGQEARLRCSPMKGHSHVYWYRQLPEEGLKFMVYLQKENIIDESGMPKERFSAEFPKEGPSILRIQQVVRGDSAAYFCASSPRVMRAASGANVLTFGAGSRLTVL.